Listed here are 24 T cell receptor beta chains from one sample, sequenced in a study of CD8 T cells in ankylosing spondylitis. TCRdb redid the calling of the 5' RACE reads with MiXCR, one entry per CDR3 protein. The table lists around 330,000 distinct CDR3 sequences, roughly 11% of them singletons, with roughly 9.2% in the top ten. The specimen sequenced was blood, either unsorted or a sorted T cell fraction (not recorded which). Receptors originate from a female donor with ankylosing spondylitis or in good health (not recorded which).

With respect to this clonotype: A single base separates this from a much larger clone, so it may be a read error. The CDR3 DNA sequence: TGCAGCGTAGCGGGAGCCACGAGCACCTACAATGAGCAGTTCTTC. The encoded protein is CSVAGATSTYNEQFF. V gene TRBV29-1 combines with J gene TRBJ2-1; 8 nucleotides align to TRBD2. J lost 2 bases, V lost 6 bases, and 9 bases had no gene match. CDR1 and CDR2 from the germline V gene are SQVTM and ANQGSEA. This CDR3 is 15 amino acids long.

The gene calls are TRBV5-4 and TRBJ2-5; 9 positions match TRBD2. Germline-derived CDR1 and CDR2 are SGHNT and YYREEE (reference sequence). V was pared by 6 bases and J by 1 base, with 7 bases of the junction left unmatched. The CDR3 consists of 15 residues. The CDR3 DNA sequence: TGTGCCAGCATCTCGTGGCGGGAGGGCCAAGAGACCCAGTACTTC. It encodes CASISWREGQETQYF. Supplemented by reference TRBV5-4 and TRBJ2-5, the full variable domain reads ETGVTQSPTHLIKTRGQQVTLRCSSQSGHNTVSWYQQALGQGPQFIFQYYREEENGRGNFPPRFSGLQFPNYSSELNVNALELDDSALYLCASISWREGQETQYFGPGTRLLVL.

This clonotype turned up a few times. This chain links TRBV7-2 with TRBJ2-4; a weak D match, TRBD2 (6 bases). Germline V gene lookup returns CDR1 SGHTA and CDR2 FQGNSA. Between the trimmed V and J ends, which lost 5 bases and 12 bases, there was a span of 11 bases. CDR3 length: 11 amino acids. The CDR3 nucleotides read TGTGCCAGCAGCCTCCGGGACTCTCAGTACTTC. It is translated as CASSLRDSQYF.

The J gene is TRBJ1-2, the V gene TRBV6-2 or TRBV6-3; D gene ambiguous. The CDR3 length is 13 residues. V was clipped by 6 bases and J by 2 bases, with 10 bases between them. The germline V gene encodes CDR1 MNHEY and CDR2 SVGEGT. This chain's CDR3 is CASSNELNYGYTF. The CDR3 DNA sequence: TGTGCCAGCAGCAACGAACTGAACTATGGCTACACCTTC.

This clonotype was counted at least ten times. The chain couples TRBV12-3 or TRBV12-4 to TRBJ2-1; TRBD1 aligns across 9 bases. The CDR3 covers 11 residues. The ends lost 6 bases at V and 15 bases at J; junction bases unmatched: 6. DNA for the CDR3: TGTGCCAGCAGCCTCGGACAGGGGATGTTCTTC. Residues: CASSLGQGMFF.

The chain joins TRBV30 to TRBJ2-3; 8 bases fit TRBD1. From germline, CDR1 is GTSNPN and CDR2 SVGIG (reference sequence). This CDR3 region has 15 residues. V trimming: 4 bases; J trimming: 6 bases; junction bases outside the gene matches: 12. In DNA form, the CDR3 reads TGTGCCTGGAACCTTGGACAGGGTGGTTTTGATACGCAGTATTTT. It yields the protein CAWNLGQGGFDTQYF. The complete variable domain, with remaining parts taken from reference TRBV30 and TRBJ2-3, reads SQTIHQWPATLVQPVGSPLSLECTVEGTSNPNLYWYRQAAGRGLQLLFYSVGIGQISSEVPQNLSASRPQDRQFILSSKKLLLSDSGFYLCAWNLGQGGFDTQYFGPGTRLTVL.

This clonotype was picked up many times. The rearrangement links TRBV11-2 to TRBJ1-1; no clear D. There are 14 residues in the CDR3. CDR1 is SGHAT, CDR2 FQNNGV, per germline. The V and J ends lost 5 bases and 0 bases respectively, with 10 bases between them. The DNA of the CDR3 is TGTGCCAGCAGCCAGCCGGAGATGAACACTGAAGCTTTCTTT. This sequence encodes CASSQPEMNTEAFF. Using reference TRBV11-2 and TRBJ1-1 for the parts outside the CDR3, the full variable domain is EAGVAQSPRYKIIEKRQSVAFWCNPISGHATLYWYQQILGQGPKLLIQFQNNGVVDDSQLPKDRFSAERLKGVDSTLKIQPAKLEDSAVYLCASSQPEMNTEAFFGQGTRLTVV.

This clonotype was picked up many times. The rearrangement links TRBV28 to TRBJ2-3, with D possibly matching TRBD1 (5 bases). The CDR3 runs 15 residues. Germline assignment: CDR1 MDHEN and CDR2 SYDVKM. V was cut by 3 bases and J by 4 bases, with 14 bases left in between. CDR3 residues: CASSFMGQDPDTQYF. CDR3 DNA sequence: TGTGCCAGCAGTTTCATGGGGCAGGACCCAGATACGCAGTATTTT. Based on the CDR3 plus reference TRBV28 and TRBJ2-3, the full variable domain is DVKVTQSSRYLVKRTGEKVFLECVQDMDHENMFWYRQDPGLGLRLIYFSYDVKMKEKGDIPEGYSVSREKKERFSLILESASTNQTSMYLCASSFMGQDPDTQYFGPGTRLTVL.

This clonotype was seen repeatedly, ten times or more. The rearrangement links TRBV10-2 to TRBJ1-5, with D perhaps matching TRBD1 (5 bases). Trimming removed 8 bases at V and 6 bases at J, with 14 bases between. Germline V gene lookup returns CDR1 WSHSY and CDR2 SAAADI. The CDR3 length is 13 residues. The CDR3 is CASGGERGQPQHF. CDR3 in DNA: TGCGCCAGCGGGGGAGAAAGGGGTCAGCCCCAGCATTTT.

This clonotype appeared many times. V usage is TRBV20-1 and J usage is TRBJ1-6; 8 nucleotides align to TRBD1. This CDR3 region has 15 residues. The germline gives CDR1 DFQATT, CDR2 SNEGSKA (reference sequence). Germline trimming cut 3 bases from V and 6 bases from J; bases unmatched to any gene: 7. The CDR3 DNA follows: TGCAGTGCTAGTCCCCGGACAGGGAGTAATTCACCCCTCCACTTT. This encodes CSASPRTGSNSPLHF.

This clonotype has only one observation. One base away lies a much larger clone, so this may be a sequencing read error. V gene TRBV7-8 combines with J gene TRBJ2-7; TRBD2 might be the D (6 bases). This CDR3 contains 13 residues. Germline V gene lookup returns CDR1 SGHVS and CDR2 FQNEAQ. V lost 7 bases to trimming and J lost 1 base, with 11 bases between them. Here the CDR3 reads CASNQTRSYEQYF. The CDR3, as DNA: TGTGCCAGCAACCAGACTAGATCCTACGAGCAGTACTTC.

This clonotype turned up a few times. The CDR3: CASSARDGGSYNEQFF. DNA for the CDR3: TGTGCCAGCAGCGCCCGGGACGGCGGCTCCTACAATGAGCAGTTCTTC. The chain joins TRBV5-4 to TRBJ2-1; the D call may be TRBD1 or TRBD2 (5 bases each). V lost 4 bases to trimming and J lost 0 bases, with 14 bases between them. Germline V gene data show CDR1 as SGHNT and CDR2 as YYREEE (reference sequence). This CDR3 is built from 16 residues.

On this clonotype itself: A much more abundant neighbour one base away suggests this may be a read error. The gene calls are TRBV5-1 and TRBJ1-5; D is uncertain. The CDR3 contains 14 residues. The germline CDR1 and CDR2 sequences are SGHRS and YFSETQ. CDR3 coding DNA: TGCGCCTGCAGCGAGGGTATGGGCAATCAGCCCCAGCATTTT. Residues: CACSEGMGNQPQHF.

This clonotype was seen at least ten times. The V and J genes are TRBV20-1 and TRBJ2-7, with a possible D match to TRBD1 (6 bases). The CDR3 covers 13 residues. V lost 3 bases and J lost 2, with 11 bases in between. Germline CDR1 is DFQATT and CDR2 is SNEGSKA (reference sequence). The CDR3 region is CSASRDKPYEQYF. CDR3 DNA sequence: TGCAGTGCTAGCCGGGACAAACCCTACGAGCAGTACTTC.

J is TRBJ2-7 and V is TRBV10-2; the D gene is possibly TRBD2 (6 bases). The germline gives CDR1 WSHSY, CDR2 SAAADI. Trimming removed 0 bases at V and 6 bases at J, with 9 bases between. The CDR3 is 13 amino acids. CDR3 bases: TGCGCCAGCAGTGAGTCGGGAGCGGGCGAGCAGTACTTC. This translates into CASSESGAGEQYF.

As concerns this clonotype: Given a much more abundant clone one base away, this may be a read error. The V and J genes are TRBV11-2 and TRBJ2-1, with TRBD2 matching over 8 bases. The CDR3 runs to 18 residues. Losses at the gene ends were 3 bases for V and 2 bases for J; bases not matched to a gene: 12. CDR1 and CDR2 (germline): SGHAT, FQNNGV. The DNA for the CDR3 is TGTGCCAGCAGCTTTCCAGCGGGAGCTTTTGGCGCCTACAATGAGCAGTTCTTC. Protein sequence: CASSFPAGAFGAYNEQFF.

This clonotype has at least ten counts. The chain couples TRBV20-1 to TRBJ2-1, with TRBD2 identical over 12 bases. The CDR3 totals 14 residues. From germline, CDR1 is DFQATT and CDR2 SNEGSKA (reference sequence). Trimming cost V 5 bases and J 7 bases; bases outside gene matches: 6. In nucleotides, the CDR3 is TGCAGTGCTTTGACTAGCGGGAGACAGAATGAGCAGTTCTTC. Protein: CSALTSGRQNEQFF.

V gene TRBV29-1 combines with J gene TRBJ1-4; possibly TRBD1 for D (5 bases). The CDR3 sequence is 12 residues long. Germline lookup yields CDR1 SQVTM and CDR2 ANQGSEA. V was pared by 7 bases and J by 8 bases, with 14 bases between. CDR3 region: CSGGAHGEKLFF. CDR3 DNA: TGCAGCGGTGGGGCTCACGGAGAAAAACTGTTTTTT.

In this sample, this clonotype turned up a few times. In nucleotides, the CDR3 is TGCAGTGCTTGGGGGCGCCGGGGATCCTACAATGAGCAGTTCTTC. Its translation: CSAWGRRGSYNEQFF. The V gene is TRBV20-1, the J gene TRBJ2-1; a possible D gene is TRBD1 (6 bases). This CDR3 has 15 amino acids. Trimming removed 5 bases at V and 1 base at J, with 15 bases between. Germline values: CDR1 DFQATT, CDR2 SNEGSKA (reference sequence).

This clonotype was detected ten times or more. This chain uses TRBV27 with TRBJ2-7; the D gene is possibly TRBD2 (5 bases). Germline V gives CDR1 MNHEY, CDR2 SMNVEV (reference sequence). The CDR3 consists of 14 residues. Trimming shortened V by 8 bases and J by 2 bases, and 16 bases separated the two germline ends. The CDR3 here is CASFSGGLPYEQYF. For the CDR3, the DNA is TGTGCCAGCTTCTCGGGCGGACTGCCCTACGAGCAGTACTTC.

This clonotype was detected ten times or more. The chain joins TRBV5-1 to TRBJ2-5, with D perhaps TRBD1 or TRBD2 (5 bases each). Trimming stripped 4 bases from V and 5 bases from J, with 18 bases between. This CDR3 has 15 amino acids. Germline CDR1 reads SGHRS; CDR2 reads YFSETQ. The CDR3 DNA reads TGCGCCAGCAGCCTGAATGGGGGAGATTTGGAGACCCAGTACTTC. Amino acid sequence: CASSLNGGDLETQYF.

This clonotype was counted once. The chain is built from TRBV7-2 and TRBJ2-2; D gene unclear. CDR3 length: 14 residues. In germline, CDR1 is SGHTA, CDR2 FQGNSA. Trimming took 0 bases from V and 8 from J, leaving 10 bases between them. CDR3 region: CASSLAPGKGELFF. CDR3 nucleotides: TGTGCCAGCAGCTTAGCGCCCGGAAAGGGGGAGCTGTTTTTT.

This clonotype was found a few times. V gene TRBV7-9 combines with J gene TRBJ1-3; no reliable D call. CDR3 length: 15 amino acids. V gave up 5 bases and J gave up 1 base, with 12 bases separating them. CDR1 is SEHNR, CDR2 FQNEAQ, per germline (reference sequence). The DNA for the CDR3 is TGTGCCAGCAGCGTAATCGTGGGTTCTGGAAACACCATATATTTT. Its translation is CASSVIVGSGNTIYF.

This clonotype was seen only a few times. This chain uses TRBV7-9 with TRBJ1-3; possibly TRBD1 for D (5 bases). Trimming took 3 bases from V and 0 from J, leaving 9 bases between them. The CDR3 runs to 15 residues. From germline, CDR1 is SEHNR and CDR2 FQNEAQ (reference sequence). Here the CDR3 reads CASSFDRSSGNTIYF. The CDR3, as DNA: TGTGCCAGCAGCTTTGACAGAAGCTCTGGAAACACCATATATTTT.